One and the same sample provided the 17 T cell receptor beta chains below, sequenced in a study of shared clonotypes between healthy human individuals. Measured with immunoSEQ multiplex PCR; TCRdb has only the in-frame clones, and not every one. In the table there are approximately 110,000 clones, about 72% of which are singletons. The sequencing sample was made of memory CD8+ T cells sorted from blood. Subset specified: CD45RO+ cells pooled with CCR7-negative TemRA cells. These receptors originate from a woman in her 30s in good health.

V is TRBV25-1 and J is TRBJ2-1; D is unclear. Germline V gene data show CDR1 as MGHDK and CDR2 as SYGVNS. The CDR3 covers 14 residues. The V and J ends lost 4 bases and 0 bases respectively, with 7 bases between them. The CDR3 DNA is TGTGCCAGCAGTGCGGATAGCTCCTACAATGAGCAGTTCTTC. Translation gives CASSADSSYNEQFF.

This clone was seen only once. This chain uses TRBV25-1 with TRBJ1-5, with D perhaps matching TRBD1 (5 bases). V dropped 5 bases and J dropped 4 bases, with 6 bases sitting between them. The length of the CDR3 is 12 residues. Germline V gene sequence: CDR1 MGHDK, CDR2 SYGVNS. This chain's CDR3 is CASSWGNQPQHF. For the CDR3, the DNA is TGTGCCAGCAGTTGGGGGAATCAGCCCCAGCATTTT.

This clone has a single count. This chain uses TRBV14 with TRBJ1-6, with D possibly matching TRBD1 (5 bases). Germline V gene lookup returns CDR1 SGHDN and CDR2 FVKESK. The CDR3 totals 17 residues. V lost 1 base and J lost 5, with 15 bases in between. The CDR3 is CASSQGGRLHNNSPLHF. In DNA, the CDR3 is TGTGCCAGCAGCCAAGGGGGCAGGCTACACAATAATTCACCCCTCCACTTT.

CDR3 nucleotide sequence: TGTGCCAGTAGTATAGTTAACACTTACAATGAGCAGTTCTTC. Amino acids: CASSIVNTYNEQFF. The chain couples TRBV19 to TRBJ2-1; unclear D gene. Per germline, CDR1 LNHDA and CDR2 SQIVND (reference sequence). Trimming took 1 base from V and 4 from J, leaving 8 bases between them. This CDR3 spans 14 amino acids.

The chain recombines TRBV27 with TRBJ2-2, with D hard to call. Trimming took 1 base from V and 6 from J, leaving 3 bases between them. Germline V gene sequence: CDR1 MNHEY, CDR2 SMNVEV (reference sequence). CDR3 length equals 12 residues. The CDR3 DNA is TGTGCCAGCAGTTTATATCCCGGGGAGCTGTTTTTT. Amino acid sequence: CASSLYPGELFF.

The chain links TRBV29-1 to TRBJ2-5; 8 nucleotides line up with TRBD2. V was pared by 1 base and J by 5 bases, with 3 bases of the junction left unmatched. Germline CDR1 SQVTM, CDR2 ANQGSEA. This CDR3 region has 13 residues. The CDR3 region has the DNA TGCAGCGTTGAAGGGGTAGCGGGGGAGACCCAGTACTTC. This encodes CSVEGVAGETQYF. The full variable domain, rest sourced from reference TRBV29-1 and TRBJ2-5, is SAVISQKPSRDICQRGTSLTIQCQVDSQVTMMFWYRQQPGQSLTLIATANQGSEATYESGFVIDKFPISRPNLTFSTLTVSNMSPEDSSIYLCSVEGVAGETQYFGPGTRLLVL.

The gene calls are TRBV27 and TRBJ1-2, with a weak D call TRBD1 (5 bases). Germline CDR1 is MNHEY and CDR2 is SMNVEV (reference sequence). The CDR3 spans 13 residues. V gave up 6 bases and J gave up 2 bases, with 10 bases separating them. The CDR3 reads CASSLTGNYGYTF. The CDR3 region has the DNA TGTGCCAGCAGCTTAACAGGCAACTATGGCTACACCTTC.

The V gene is TRBV6-4, the J gene TRBJ2-1, with 13 bases lining up with TRBD2. Germline-derived CDR1 and CDR2 are MRHNA and SNTAGT. The length of the CDR3 is 15 residues. V shed 3 bases, J shed 5 bases, and the junction held 1 base outside the gene matches. As DNA, the CDR3 is TGTGCCAGCAGTGAGACTAGCGGGGGGAACAATGAGCAGTTCTTC. This gives the protein CASSETSGGNNEQFF.

This clone has a handful of counts. V usage is TRBV19 and J usage is TRBJ2-7; D possibly corresponds to TRBD2 (6 bases). Germline-derived CDR1 and CDR2 are LNHDA and SQIVND (reference sequence). The V end was cut by 5 bases, the J end by 6 bases, with 20 bases between. The CDR3 is 15 amino acids. The CDR3, as DNA: TGTGCCAGTAGTGTCCGGGACTCCCGCCTAGGCGAGCAGTACTTC. Translated: CASSVRDSRLGEQYF. Together with reference TRBV19 and TRBJ2-7, the CDR3 gives the full variable domain: DGGITQSPKYLFRKEGQNVTLSCEQNLNHDAMYWYRQDPGQGLRLIYYSQIVNDFQKGDIAEGYSVSREKKESFPLTVTSAQKNPTAFYLCASSVRDSRLGEQYFGPGTRLTVT.

The rearrangement links TRBV25-1 to TRBJ1-1; the D gene is possibly TRBD1 (5 bases). CDR1 is MGHDK, CDR2 SYGVNS, per germline. Trimming stripped 5 bases from V and 0 bases from J, with 10 bases between. The CDR3 has 14 amino acids. The CDR3 loop reads CASSHPGLNTEAFF. As DNA, the CDR3 is TGTGCCAGCAGTCACCCAGGGTTGAACACTGAAGCTTTCTTT.

The chain has TRBV28 and TRBJ1-4; D remains ambiguous. The CDR3 sequence is 11 residues long. Trimming took off 6 bases at V and 5 bases at J, with 4 bases between the two ends. Germline values: CDR1 MDHEN, CDR2 SYDVKM. The CDR3 DNA is TGTGCCAGCAGGACAAATGAAAAACTGTTTTTT. Its protein product is CASRTNEKLFF.

The J gene is TRBJ2-7, the V gene TRBV27; D call uncertain. Germline loops: CDR1 MNHEY, CDR2 SMNVEV (reference sequence). Trimming removed 5 bases at V and 5 bases at J, with 22 bases between. The CDR3 runs 16 residues. CDR3 residues: CASSPRPPEKVNEQYF. The CDR3 nucleotides are TGTGCCAGCAGTCCGCGGCCGCCAGAGAAGGTTAACGAGCAGTACTTC.

This clone appeared a few times. J is TRBJ2-5 and V is TRBV6-1; possibly TRBD1 for D (5 bases). The germline CDR1 and CDR2 sequences are MNHNS and SASEGT. The V end lost 5 bases, the J end lost 2 bases, and 12 bases lay between the germline ends. The CDR3 runs to 14 residues. CDR3: CASSQGVLQETQYF. The CDR3 bases are TGTGCCAGCAGTCAAGGGGTTTTGCAAGAGACCCAGTACTTC.

V gene TRBV7-9 combines with J gene TRBJ2-1, with 7 bases aligning to TRBD1. Trimming cost V 4 bases and J 6 bases; bases outside gene matches: 6. The germline V gene encodes CDR1 SEHNR and CDR2 FQNEAQ (reference sequence). This CDR3 has 14 residues. Here the CDR3 reads CASSYRDSFNEQFF. The CDR3 region has the DNA TGTGCCAGCAGCTACCGGGACAGTTTCAATGAGCAGTTCTTC.

The chain carries TRBV5-1 and TRBJ2-1, with D hard to call. The CDR3 has 11 residues. The V end was cut by 7 bases, the J end by 7 bases, with 9 bases between. Germline lookup yields CDR1 SGHRS and CDR2 YFSETQ. Here the CDR3 DNA reads TGCGCCAGCGGTAACGGGAATGAGCAGTTCTTC. Translation: CASGNGNEQFF.

Notes on this clone: The sample holds other DNA sequences that translate to the same CDR3. This CDR3 is CASSTTGDEQYF. The DNA of the CDR3 is TGTGCCAGTAGTACCACAGGGGACGAGCAGTACTTC. The chain recombines TRBV19 with TRBJ2-7; TRBD1 matches at 7 bases. V lost 4 bases, J lost 5 bases, and 2 bases stayed unmatched. Germline CDR1 and CDR2: LNHDA and SQIVND (reference sequence). The CDR3 is 12 amino acids. The whole variable domain, remainder taken from reference TRBV19 and TRBJ2-7, is DGGITQSPKYLFRKEGQNVTLSCEQNLNHDAMYWYRQDPGQGLRLIYYSQIVNDFQKGDIAEGYSVSREKKESFPLTVTSAQKNPTAFYLCASSTTGDEQYFGPGTRLTVT.

The chain joins TRBV29-1 to TRBJ2-7; D is perhaps TRBD2 (6 bases). The CDR3 contains 11 residues. V lost 7 bases and J lost 4, with 11 bases in between. From germline, CDR1 is SQVTM and CDR2 ANQGSEA. CDR3 DNA sequence: TGCAGCGGCCGGCGGGGTTACGAGCAGTACTTC. Translated: CSGRRGYEQYF.